This passage covers 5 T cell receptor beta chains from one sample sequenced in a study of blood T cell repertoires in COVID-19. Assay used: immunoSEQ multiplex PCR; TCRdb lists only in-frame clones, some missing. This table has 250,000 to 350,000 clones, roughly 90% appearing once. The sample comprised PBMCs or T cells enriched from blood (not recorded which). The receptors were sampled from a woman aged 30 to 39 who had recovered from COVID-19.

The chain combines TRBV28 with TRBJ2-1, with 10 bases that match TRBD2. V dropped 5 bases and J dropped 8; count of bases not matched to a gene: 6. The CDR3 totals 14 residues. Germline loops: CDR1 MDHEN, CDR2 SYDVKM. CDR3 amino acids: CASSSGGAVDEQFF. In nucleotides, the CDR3 is TGTGCCAGCAGTAGCGGGGGGGCCGTGGATGAGCAGTTCTTC.

The CDR3 DNA is TGTGCCAGCAGCTTGGCTGGGCGGGGATTCACTGAAGCTTTCTTT. It codes for CASSLAGRGFTEAFF. V is TRBV7-2 and J is TRBJ1-1; D remains unclear. CDR3 length equals 15 residues. Trimming cost V 3 bases and J 4 bases, with 15 bases left between them. Looked up from germline, CDR1 is SGHTA and CDR2 is FQGNSA.

V gene TRBV20-1 combines with J gene TRBJ1-1; D is uncertain. CDR1 DFQATT and CDR2 SNEGSKA come from the germline V gene (reference sequence). The CDR3 has 11 amino acids. Trimming removed 6 bases at V and 2 bases at J, with 7 bases between. CDR3 amino acids: CSAPGNTEAFF. In nucleotides, the CDR3 is TGCAGTGCCCCAGGTAACACTGAAGCTTTCTTT.

The rearrangement uses TRBV14 and TRBJ1-6; D unclear. The CDR3 covers 13 residues. Germline CDR1 reads SGHDN; CDR2 reads FVKESK. With 1 base removed from V and 10 bases from J, the gap between germline ends came to 8 bases. The CDR3 sequence is CASSQGSRSPLHF. The CDR3 nucleotides read TGTGCCAGCAGCCAAGGAAGCCGCTCACCCCTCCACTTT.

The chain is built from TRBV5-1 and TRBJ1-6, with TRBD1 as a possible D gene (5 bases). The V gene's germline CDR1 is SGHRS and CDR2 YFSETQ. This CDR3 has 15 amino acids. V gave up 6 bases and J gave up 5 bases, with 15 bases separating them. The CDR3 spells CASTTVSGHNSPLHF. The CDR3 region has the DNA TGCGCCAGCACCACTGTCTCAGGGCATAATTCACCCCTCCACTTT.